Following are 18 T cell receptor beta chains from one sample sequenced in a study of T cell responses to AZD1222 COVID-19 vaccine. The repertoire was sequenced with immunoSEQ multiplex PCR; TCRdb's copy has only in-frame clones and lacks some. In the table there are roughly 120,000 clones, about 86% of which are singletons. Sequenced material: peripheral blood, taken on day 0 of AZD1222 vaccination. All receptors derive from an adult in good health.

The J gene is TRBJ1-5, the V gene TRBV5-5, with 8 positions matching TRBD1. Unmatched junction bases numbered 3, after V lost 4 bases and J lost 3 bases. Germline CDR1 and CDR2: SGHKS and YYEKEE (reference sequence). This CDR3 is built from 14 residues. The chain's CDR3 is CASSTGGYNQPQHF. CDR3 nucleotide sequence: TGTGCCAGCAGCACAGGGGGATACAATCAGCCCCAGCATTTT.

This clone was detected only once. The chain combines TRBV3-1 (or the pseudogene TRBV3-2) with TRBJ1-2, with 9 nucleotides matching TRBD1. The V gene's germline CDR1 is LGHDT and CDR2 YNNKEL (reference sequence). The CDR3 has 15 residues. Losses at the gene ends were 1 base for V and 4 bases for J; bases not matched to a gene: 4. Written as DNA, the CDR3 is TGTGCCAGCAGCCAAGGACAGGGGGGTTCCTATGGCTACACCTTC. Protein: CASSQGQGGSYGYTF.

As DNA, the CDR3 is TGTGCCAGCAGCTCCAGGGGGAGCTCCTACAATGAGCAGTTCTTC. This encodes CASSSRGSSYNEQFF. This chain uses TRBV7-9 with TRBJ2-1, with 7 bases aligning to TRBD1. CDR1 SEHNR and CDR2 FQNEAQ come from the germline V gene (reference sequence). The CDR3 contains 15 residues. V shed 4 bases, J shed 0 bases, and the junction held 3 bases outside the gene matches.

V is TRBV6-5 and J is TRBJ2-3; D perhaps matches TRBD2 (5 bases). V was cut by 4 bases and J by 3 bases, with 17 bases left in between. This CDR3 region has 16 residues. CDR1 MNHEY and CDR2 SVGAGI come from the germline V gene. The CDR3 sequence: CASSFFPQADTDTQYF. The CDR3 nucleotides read TGTGCCAGCAGTTTCTTTCCCCAAGCGGATACAGATACGCAGTATTTT.

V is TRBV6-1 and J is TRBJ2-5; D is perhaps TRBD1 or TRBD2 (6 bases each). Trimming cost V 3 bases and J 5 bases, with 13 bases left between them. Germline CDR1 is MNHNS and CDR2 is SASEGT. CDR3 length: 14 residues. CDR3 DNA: TGTGCCAGCAGTGATGGCAGGGGACTTGAGACCCAGTACTTC. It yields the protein CASSDGRGLETQYF.

The CDR3 sequence: CASSLYMGGNTEAFF. CDR3 in DNA: TGTGCCAGCAGCTTGTATATGGGGGGGAACACTGAAGCTTTCTTT. The chain employs TRBV5-5 and TRBJ1-1; D might be TRBD1 (5 bases). The CDR3 contains 15 residues. Trimming removed 1 base at V and 1 base at J, with 11 bases between. CDR1 SGHKS and CDR2 YYEKEE come from the germline V gene (reference sequence).

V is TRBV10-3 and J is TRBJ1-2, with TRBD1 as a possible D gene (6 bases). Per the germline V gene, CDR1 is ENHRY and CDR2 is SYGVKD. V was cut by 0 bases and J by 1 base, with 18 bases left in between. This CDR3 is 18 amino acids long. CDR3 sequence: CAISESKSSGASNYGYTF. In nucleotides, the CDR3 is TGTGCCATCAGTGAGTCGAAGTCGTCAGGGGCGAGTAACTATGGCTACACCTTC.

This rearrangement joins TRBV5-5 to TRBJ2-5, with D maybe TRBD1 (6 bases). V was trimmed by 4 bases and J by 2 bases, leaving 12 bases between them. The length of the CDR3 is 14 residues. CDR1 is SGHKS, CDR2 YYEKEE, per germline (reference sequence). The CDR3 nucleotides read TGTGCCAGCAGCCTAAGACAGGATCAAGAGACCCAGTACTTC. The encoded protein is CASSLRQDQETQYF.

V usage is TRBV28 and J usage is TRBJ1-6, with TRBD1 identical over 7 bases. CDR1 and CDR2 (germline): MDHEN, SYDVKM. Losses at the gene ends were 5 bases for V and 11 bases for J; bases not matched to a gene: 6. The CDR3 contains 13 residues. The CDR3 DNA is TGTGCCAGCAGTCGACAGGGTGTGCCACCCCTCCACTTT. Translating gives CASSRQGVPPLHF.

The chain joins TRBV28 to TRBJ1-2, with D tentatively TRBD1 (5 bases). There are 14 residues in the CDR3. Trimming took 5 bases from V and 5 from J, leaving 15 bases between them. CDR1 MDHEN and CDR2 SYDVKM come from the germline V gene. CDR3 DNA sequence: TGTGCCAGCAGTCTTGGGGCGATTGGATATGGCTACACCTTC. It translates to CASSLGAIGYGYTF.

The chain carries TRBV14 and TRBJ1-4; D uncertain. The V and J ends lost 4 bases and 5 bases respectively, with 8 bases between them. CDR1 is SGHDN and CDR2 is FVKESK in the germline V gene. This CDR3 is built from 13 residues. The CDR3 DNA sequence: TGTGCCAGCAGCCGCGGAATGAATGAAAAACTGTTTTTT. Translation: CASSRGMNEKLFF.

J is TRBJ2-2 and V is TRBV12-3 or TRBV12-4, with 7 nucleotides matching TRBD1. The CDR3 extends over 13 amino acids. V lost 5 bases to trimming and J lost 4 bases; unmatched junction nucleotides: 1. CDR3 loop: CASSRQGTGELFF. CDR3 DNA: TGTGCCAGCAGTCGACAGGGCACCGGGGAGCTGTTTTTT.

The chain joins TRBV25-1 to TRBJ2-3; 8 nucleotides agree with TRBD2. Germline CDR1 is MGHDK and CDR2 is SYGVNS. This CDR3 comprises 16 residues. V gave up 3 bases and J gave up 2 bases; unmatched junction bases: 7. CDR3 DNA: TGTGCCAGCAGTGATATCGGGGGGGTAACCACAGATACGCAGTATTTT. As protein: CASSDIGGVTTDTQYF.

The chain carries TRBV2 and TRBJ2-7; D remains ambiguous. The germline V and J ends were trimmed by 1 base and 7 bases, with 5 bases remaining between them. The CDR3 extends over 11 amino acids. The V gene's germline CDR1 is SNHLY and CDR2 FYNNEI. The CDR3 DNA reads TGTGCCAGCAGTGAAGTTTTGGAGCAGTACTTC. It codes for CASSEVLEQYF.

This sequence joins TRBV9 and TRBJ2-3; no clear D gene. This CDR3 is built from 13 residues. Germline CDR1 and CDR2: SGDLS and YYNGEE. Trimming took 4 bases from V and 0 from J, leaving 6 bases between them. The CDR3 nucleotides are TGTGCCAGCAGCCCACCTAGCACAGATACGCAGTATTTT. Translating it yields CASSPPSTDTQYF.

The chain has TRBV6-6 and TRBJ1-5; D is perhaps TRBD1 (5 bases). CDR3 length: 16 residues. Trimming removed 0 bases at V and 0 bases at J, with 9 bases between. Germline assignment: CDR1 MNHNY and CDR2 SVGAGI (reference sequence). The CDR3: CASSYSPGVSNQPQHF. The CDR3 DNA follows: TGTGCCAGCAGTTACTCGCCGGGGGTTAGCAATCAGCCCCAGCATTTT.

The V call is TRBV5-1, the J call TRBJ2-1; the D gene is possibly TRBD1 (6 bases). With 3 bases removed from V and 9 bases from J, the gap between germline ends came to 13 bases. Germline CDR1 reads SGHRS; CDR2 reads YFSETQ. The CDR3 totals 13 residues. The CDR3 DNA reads TGCGCCAGCAGCTCCGGGACAACAATTGAGCAGTTCTTC. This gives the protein CASSSGTTIEQFF.

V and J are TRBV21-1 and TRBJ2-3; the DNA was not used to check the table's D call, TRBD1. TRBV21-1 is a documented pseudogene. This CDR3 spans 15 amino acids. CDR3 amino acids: CASSHLDRGTDTQYF. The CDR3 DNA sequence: TGTGCCAGCAGCCACCTGGACAGGGGCACAGATACGCAGTATTTT.